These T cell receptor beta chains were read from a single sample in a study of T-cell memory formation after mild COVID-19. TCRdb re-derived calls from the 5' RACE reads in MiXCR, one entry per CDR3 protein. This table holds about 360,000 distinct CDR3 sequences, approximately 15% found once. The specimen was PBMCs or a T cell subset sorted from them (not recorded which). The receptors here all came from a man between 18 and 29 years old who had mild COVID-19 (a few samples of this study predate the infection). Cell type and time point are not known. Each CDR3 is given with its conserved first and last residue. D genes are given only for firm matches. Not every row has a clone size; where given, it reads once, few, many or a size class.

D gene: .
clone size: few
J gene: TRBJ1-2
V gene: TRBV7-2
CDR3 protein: CASSLRGFYGYTF
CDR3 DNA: TGTGCCAGCAGCTTGCGAGGATTCTATGGCTACACCTTC

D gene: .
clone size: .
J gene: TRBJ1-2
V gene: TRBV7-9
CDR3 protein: CASSSRRTHGYTF
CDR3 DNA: TGTGCCAGCAGCTCGAGAAGAACCCATGGCTACACCTTC

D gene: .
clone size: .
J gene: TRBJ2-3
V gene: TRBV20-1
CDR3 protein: CSARDWGGPSTDTQYF
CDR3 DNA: TGCAGTGCTAGAGATTGGGGGGGCCCCAGCACAGATACGCAGTATTTT

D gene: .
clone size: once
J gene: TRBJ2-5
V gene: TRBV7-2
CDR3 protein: CASRQDGLQETQYF
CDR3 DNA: TGTGCCAGCAGGCAGGACGGACTGCAAGAGACCCAGTACTTC

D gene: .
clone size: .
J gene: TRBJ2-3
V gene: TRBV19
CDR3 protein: CASSIMRGSTDTQYF
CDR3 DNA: TGTGCCAGTAGTATCATGCGGGGCAGCACAGATACGCAGTATTTT

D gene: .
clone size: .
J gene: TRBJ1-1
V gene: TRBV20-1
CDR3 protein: CSARDGGINTEAFF
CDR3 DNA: TGCAGTGCCAGGGACGGGGGGATTAACACTGAAGCTTTCTTT

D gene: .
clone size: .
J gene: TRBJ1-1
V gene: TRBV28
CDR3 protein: CASSFPGGAFF
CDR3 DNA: TGTGCCAGCAGTTTCCCCGGGGGGGCTTTCTTT

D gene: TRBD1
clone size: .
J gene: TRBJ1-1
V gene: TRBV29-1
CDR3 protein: CSAGQGNTEAFF
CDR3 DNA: TGCAGCGCCGGACAGGGGAACACTGAAGCTTTCTTT

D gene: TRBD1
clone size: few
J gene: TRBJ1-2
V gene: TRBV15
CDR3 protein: CATSKDRNYGYTF
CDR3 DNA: TGTGCCACCAGTAAGGACAGGAACTATGGCTACACCTTC

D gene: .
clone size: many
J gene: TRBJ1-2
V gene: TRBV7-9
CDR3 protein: CASSRTPTVYGYTF
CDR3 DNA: TGTGCCAGCAGCCGCACCCCGACTGTCTATGGCTACACCTTC

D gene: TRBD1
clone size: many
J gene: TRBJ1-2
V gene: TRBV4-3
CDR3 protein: CASSQRAADRAHYGYTF
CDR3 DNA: TGCGCCAGCAGCCAACGCGCTGCGGACAGGGCTCACTATGGCTACACCTTC

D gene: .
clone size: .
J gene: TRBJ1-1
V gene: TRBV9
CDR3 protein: CASSAAGEGRAFF
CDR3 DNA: TGTGCCAGCAGCGCGGCAGGTGAGGGGAGAGCTTTCTTT

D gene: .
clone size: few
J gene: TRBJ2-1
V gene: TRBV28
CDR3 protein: CASGSQTGRGLFRVQFF
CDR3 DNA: TGTGCCAGCGGCTCACAAACGGGCAGGGGACTTTTTCGGGTGCAGTTCTTC

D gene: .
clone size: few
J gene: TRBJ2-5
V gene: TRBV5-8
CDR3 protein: CASSRRPTTYGAETQYF
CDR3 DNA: TGTGCCAGCAGTCGGAGACCAACGACATATGGGGCGGAGACCCAGTACTTC

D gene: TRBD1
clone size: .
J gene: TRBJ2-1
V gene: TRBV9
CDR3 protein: CASSVRDSSYNEQFF
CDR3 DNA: TGTGCCAGCAGCGTCCGGGACAGCTCCTACAATGAGCAGTTCTTC

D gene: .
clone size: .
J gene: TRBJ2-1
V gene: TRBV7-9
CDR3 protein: CASSSAGSGNEQFF
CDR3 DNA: TGTGCCAGCAGCTCGGCAGGGTCGGGCAATGAGCAGTTCTTC

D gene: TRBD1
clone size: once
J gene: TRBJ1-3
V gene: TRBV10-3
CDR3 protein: CAISGTGRNTIYF
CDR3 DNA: TGTGCCATCAGTGGGACAGGGAGAAACACCATATATTTT

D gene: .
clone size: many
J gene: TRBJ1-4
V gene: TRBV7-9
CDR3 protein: CASSPIGDGEKLFF
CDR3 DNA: TGTGCCAGCAGCCCGATCGGGGACGGAGAAAAACTGTTTTTT

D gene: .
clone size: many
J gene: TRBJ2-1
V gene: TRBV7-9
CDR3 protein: CASSLVASGEQFF
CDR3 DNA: TGTGCCAGCAGCTTAGTAGCCAGCGGTGAGCAGTTCTTC

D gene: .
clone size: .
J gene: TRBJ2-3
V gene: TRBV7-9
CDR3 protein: CASSSPPQYGLTDTQYF
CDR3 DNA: TGTGCCAGCAGCTCACCACCCCAGTACGGACTCACAGATACGCAGTATTTT

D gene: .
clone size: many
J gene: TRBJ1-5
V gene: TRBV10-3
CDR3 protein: CAIGRQVDQPQHF
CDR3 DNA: TGTGCCATCGGAAGACAGGTGGATCAGCCCCAGCATTTT

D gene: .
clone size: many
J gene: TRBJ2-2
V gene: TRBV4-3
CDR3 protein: CASSQVPTGELFF
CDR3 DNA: TGCGCCAGCAGCCAAGTTCCGACCGGGGAGCTGTTTTTT

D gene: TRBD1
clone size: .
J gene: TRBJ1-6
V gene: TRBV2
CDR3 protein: CASQGTEYNSPLHF
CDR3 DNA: TGTGCCAGCCAGGGGACAGAGTATAATTCACCCCTCCACTTT

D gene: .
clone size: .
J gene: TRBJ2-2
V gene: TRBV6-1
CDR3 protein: CASRGGELFF
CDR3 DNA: TGTGCCAGCAGGGGCGGGGAGCTGTTTTTT

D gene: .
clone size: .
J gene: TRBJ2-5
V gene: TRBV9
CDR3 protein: CASSPPGDETQYF
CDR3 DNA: TGTGCCAGCAGCCCCCCCGGGGACGAGACCCAGTACTTC

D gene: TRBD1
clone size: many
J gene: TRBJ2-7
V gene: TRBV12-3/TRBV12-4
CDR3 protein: CASSTGGTGSYEQYF
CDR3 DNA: TGTGCCAGCAGTACCGGAGGGACAGGGTCCTACGAGCAGTACTTC

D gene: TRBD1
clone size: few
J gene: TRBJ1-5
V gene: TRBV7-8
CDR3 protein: CASSAAGTGDQPQHF
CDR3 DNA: TGTGCCAGCAGCGCAGCTGGGACAGGGGATCAGCCCCAGCATTTT

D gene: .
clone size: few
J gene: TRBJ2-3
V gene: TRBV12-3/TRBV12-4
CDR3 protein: CASSPTSWGTDTQYF
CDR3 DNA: TGTGCCAGCAGCCCAACATCATGGGGCACAGATACGCAGTATTTT

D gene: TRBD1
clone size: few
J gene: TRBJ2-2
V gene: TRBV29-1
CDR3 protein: CSVADRERTGELFF
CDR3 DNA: TGCAGCGTCGCCGACAGGGAGCGGACCGGGGAGCTGTTTTTT

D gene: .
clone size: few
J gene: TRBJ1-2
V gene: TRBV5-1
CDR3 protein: CASSLRAEGGYTF
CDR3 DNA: TGCGCCAGCAGCTTGCGAGCCGAGGGTGGCTACACCTTC

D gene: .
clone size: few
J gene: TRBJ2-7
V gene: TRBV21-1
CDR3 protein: CASSVHRGDEQYF
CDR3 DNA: TGTGCCAGCAGCGTACACAGGGGCGACGAGCAGTACTTC

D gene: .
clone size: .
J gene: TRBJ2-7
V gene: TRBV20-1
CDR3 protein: CSAGRVQGPSEQYF
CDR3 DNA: TGCAGTGCTGGCCGGGTCCAGGGCCCCAGCGAGCAGTACTTC

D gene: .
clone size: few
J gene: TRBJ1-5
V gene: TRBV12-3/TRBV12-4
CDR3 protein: CASRGGGRQPQHF
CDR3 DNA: TGTGCCAGCAGGGGAGGGGGGAGGCAGCCCCAGCATTTT

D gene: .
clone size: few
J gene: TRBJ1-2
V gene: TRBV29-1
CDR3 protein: CSVRQDYGYTF
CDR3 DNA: TGCAGCGTTCGACAGGATTATGGCTACACCTTC

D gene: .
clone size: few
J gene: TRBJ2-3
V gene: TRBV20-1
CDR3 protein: CSAALVGNTDTQYF
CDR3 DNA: TGCAGTGCTGCCCTAGTAGGGAACACAGATACGCAGTATTTT

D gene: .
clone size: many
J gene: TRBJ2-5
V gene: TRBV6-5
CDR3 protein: CASSTPTAWETQYF
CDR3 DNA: TGTGCCAGCAGTACCCCAACCGCTTGGGAGACCCAGTACTTC

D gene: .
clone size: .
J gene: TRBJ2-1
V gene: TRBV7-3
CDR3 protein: CASSLRGYGYNEQFF
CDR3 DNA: TGTGCCAGCAGCTTAAGGGGGTACGGTTACAATGAGCAGTTCTTC

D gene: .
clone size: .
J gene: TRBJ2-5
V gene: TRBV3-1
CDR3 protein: CASSQEVRIQETQYF
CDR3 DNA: TGTGCCAGCAGCCAAGAGGTTCGGATACAAGAGACCCAGTACTTC

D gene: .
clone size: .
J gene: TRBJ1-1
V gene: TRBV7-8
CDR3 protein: CASSGVAGVGVTEAFF
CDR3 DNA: TGTGCCAGCAGCGGTGTTGCGGGGGTGGGGGTAACTGAAGCTTTCTTT

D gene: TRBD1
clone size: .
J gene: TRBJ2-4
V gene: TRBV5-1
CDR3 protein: CASSQYSDRADIQYF
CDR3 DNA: TGCGCCAGCAGCCAATACTCAGACAGGGCGGACATTCAGTACTTC

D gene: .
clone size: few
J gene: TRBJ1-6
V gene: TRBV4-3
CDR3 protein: CASSQGPSRREPLHF
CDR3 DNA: TGCGCCAGCAGCCAAGGGCCGTCCCGAAGAGAACCCCTCCACTTT

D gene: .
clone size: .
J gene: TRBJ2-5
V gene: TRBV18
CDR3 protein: CASSEALSGHQETQYF
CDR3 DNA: TGTGCCAGCTCGGAGGCACTTTCGGGACACCAAGAGACCCAGTACTTC

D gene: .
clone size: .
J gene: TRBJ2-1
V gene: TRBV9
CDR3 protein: CASRQVSSYNEQFF
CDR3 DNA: TGTGCCAGCCGACAGGTTAGCTCCTACAATGAGCAGTTCTTC

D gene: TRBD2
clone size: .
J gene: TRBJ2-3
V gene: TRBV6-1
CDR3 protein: CASRLAGPDTQYF
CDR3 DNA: TGTGCCAGCAGACTAGCGGGGCCGGATACGCAGTATTTT

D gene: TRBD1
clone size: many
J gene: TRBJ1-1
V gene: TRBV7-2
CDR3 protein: CASSRDRFFTEAFF
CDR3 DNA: TGTGCCAGCAGCCGGGACAGATTTTTCACTGAAGCTTTCTTT

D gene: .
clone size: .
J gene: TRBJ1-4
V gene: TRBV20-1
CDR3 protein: CSATLLGEKLFF
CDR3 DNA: TGCAGTGCTACCCTTTTGGGGGAAAAACTGTTTTTT

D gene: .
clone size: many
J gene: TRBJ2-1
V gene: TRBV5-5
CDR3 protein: CASSSVGDFEQFF
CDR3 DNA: TGTGCCAGCAGCTCAGTGGGGGACTTTGAGCAGTTCTTC

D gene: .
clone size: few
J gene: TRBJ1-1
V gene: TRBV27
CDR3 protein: CASSWLPNTEAFF
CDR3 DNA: TGTGCCAGCAGTTGGCTCCCGAACACTGAAGCTTTCTTT

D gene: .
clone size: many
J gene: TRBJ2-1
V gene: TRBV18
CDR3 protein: CASSSNRANEQFF
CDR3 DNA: TGTGCCAGCTCATCTAACAGGGCCAATGAGCAGTTCTTC

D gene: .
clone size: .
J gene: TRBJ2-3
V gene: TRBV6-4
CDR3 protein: CASSDGPTDTQYF
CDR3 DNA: TGTGCCAGCAGTGACGGGCCCACAGATACGCAGTATTTT